This T cell receptor beta chain was sequenced for a study of blood T cell repertoires in COVID-19. In the study overall: The cDNA or gDNA used as material had been derived from T cells, B-cell-depleted T cells, or PBMCs.

With 6 bases removed from V and 6 bases from J, the gap between germline ends came to 13 bases. This CDR3 region has 13 residues. Germline V lookup: CDR1 MNHEY, CDR2 SVGAGI. Participants had their cohort set by participant-reported clinical history. The method was immunoSEQ multiplex PCR; TCRdb's version includes in-frame clones alone and lacks a portion of them. Among under 500,000 clones listed, about 85% were seen once. The sequenced material came from PBMCs or T cells enriched from blood (not recorded which). This clonotype was sampled from a woman aged 18-29 years with acute COVID-19. The rearrangement uses TRBV6-5 and TRBJ2-3; D is possibly TRBD1 (6 bases). CDR3 coding DNA: TGTGCCAGCAGCAATGGACAGAAGGATACGCAGTATTTT. Its translation is CASSNGQKDTQYF.